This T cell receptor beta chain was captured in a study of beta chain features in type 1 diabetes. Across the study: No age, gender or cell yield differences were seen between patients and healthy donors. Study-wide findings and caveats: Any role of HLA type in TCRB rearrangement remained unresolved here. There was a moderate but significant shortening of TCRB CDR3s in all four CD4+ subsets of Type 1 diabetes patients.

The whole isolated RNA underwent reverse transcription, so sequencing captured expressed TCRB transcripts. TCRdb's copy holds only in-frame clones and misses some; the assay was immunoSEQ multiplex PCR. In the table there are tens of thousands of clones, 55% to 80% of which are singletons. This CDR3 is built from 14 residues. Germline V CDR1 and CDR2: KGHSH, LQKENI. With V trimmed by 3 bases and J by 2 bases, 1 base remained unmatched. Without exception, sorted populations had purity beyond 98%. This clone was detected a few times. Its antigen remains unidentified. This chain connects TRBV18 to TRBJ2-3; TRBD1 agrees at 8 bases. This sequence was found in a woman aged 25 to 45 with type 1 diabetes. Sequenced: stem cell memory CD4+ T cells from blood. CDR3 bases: TGTGCCAGCTCACCGGACAGGGCCACAGATACGCAGTATTTT. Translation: CASSPDRATDTQYF.